This entry concerns a single TCR beta chain. Its antigen is still unknown. This sample is part of a study of shared clonotypes between healthy human individuals. The CDR3 consists of 15 residues. Germline loops: CDR1 MDHEN, CDR2 SYDVKM. V shed 4 bases, J shed 0 bases, and the junction held 5 bases outside the gene matches. Division of CD4+ cells produced a CD45RA+ naive subset and a CD45RA-negative memory subset. Produced via immunoSEQ multiplex PCR; TCRdb's table is partial and in-frame only. Among approximately 2.4 million clones listed, more than 90% were seen once. Study-wide points: With several donors compared, around 5% of naive CD4 clonotypes were shared. The rarefaction results pointed to incomplete sorted-subset sequencing despite large depth. Investigators expected sequencing depth to affect clonotype sharing among donors.

The rearrangement links TRBV28 to TRBJ1-1; TRBD1 matches at 7 bases. Sequenced: naive CD4+ T cells sorted from blood. Described subset: CD45RA+ positively selected. This clonotype originated in a man younger than 30 in good health. The CDR3 spells CASSSLGTVNTEAFF. CDR3 in DNA: TGTGCCAGCAGTTCCCTTGGGACAGTGAACACTGAAGCTTTCTTT.